These 7 T cell receptor beta chains were sequenced from one sample in a study of shared clonotypes between healthy human individuals. Only in-frame clones appear in the TCRdb table, and some are missing; sequencing was by immunoSEQ multiplex PCR. Among some 2.4 million clones, 93% were seen once, and the ten largest hold 0.35% to 0.45%. Sequenced sample: naive CD4+ T cells from PBMCs. Subset specified: CD45RA+ positively selected. These receptors came from a man aged 18-30 years in good health. Some clones in this sample may be carry-over from other donors' samples.

The chain has TRBV5-6 and TRBJ1-3, with 10 bases aligning to TRBD1. The V gene end was trimmed by 4 bases and the J gene end by 3 bases; junction bases not matched to a gene: 10. Germline V gene lookup returns CDR1 SGHDT and CDR2 YYEEEE. The CDR3 length is 17 residues. CDR3 nucleotide sequence: TGTGCCAGCAGCATCTGGACAGGGGGTTATGGTGGAAACACCATATATTTT. Translation: CASSIWTGGYGGNTIYF. The full variable domain, its missing parts supplied by reference TRBV5-6 and TRBJ1-3, is DAGVTQSPTHLIKTRGQQVTLRCSPKSGHDTVSWYQQALGQGPQFIFQYYEEEERQRGNFPDRFSGHQFPNYSSELNVNALLLGDSALYLCASSIWTGGYGGNTIYFGEGSWLTVV.

This chain links TRBV27 with TRBJ2-2; 8 nucleotides line up with TRBD1. Germline CDR1 is MNHEY and CDR2 is SMNVEV (reference sequence). This CDR3 contains 15 residues. Germline trimming cut 5 bases from V and 6 bases from J; bases unmatched to any gene: 8. The chain's CDR3 is CASSEKQGVPGELFF. CDR3 coding DNA: TGTGCCAGCAGTGAGAAACAGGGGGTCCCCGGGGAGCTGTTTTTT.

This clone was detected once. The chain recombines TRBV7-8 with TRBJ2-6, with 13 bases fitting TRBD2. The germline V gene has CDR1 SGHVS and CDR2 FQNEAQ. With V trimmed by 4 bases and J by 2 bases, 8 bases remained unmatched. This CDR3 has 19 amino acids. CDR3 amino acids: CASSSGLAGEFTGANVLTF. The CDR3 DNA sequence: TGTGCCAGCAGCTCAGGACTAGCGGGAGAATTTACTGGGGCCAACGTCCTGACTTTC. The full variable domain, in which reference TRBV7-8 and TRBJ2-6 provide the parts outside the CDR3, is GAGVSQSPRYKVAKRGQDVALRCDPISGHVSLFWYQQALGQGPEFLTYFQNEAQLDKSGLPSDRFFAERPEGSVSTLKIQRTQQEDSAVYLCASSSGLAGEFTGANVLTFGAGSRLTVL.

The chain has TRBV5-4 and TRBJ1-2, with TRBD1 identical over 12 bases. Germline V lookup: CDR1 SGHNT, CDR2 YYREEE (reference sequence). This CDR3 spans 15 amino acids. Germline trimming cut 4 bases from V and 8 bases from J; bases unmatched to any gene: 9. The CDR3 DNA follows: TGTGCCAGCAGCATTCCGGGACAGGGGGCTTTGGGCTACACCTTC. Residues: CASSIPGQGALGYTF. Filled out from reference TRBV5-4 and TRBJ1-2, the complete variable domain reads ETGVTQSPTHLIKTRGQQVTLRCSSQSGHNTVSWYQQALGQGPQFIFQYYREEENGRGNFPPRFSGLQFPNYSSELNVNALELDDSALYLCASSIPGQGALGYTFGSGTRLTVV.

The chain uses TRBV5-1 and TRBJ2-7; D is tentatively TRBD1 or TRBD2 (5 bases each). V gave up 3 bases and J gave up 7 bases, with 23 bases separating them. Germline-derived CDR1 and CDR2 are SGHRS and YFSETQ. CDR3 length: 16 residues. CDR3 residues: CASSSLPGPNLVEQYF. The CDR3 coding sequence is TGCGCCAGCAGCTCCTTACCGGGACCCAACTTGGTGGAGCAGTACTTC.

The J gene is TRBJ2-7, the V gene TRBV7-3; D tentatively fits TRBD1 or TRBD2 (5 bases each). Germline values: CDR1 SGHTA, CDR2 FQGTGA. There are 13 residues in the CDR3. Between the trimmed V and J ends, which lost 4 bases and 4 bases, there was a span of 11 bases. CDR3 nucleotide sequence: TGTGCCAGCAGCTGGGACCTAAAATACGAGCAGTACTTC. Residues: CASSWDLKYEQYF.

This rearrangement joins TRBV10-2 to TRBJ2-7, with D tentatively TRBD1 (6 bases). Trimming took off 7 bases at V and 2 bases at J, with 12 bases between the two ends. In germline, CDR1 is WSHSY, CDR2 SAAADI. The CDR3 totals 13 residues. The CDR3 DNA follows: TGCGCCAGCATCGACAGGTCCCCCTACGAGCAGTACTTC. Protein product: CASIDRSPYEQYF.